This entry features one T cell receptor (beta chain) sequence. Its target is not known. These data are taken from a study of CD8 T cells in Susac syndrome. Study-level results: The study recognized that its TCR sequencing and HLA analysis covered a relatively small number of individuals.

CD8+ and CD4+ T cells from blood underwent TCR beta sequencing, which was carried out in a high-throughput format. It was with random hexamers that 0.5 to 1 ug RNA was reverse transcribed. TCRdb passed the immunoSEQ multiplex PCR reads through MiXCR, listing each CDR3 protein once. The repertoire holds about 130,000 distinct CDR3 sequences, with around nine tenths as singletons. Germline CDR1 reads MNHEY; CDR2 reads SMNVEV (reference sequence). Trimming shortened V by 4 bases and J by 4 bases, and 14 bases separated the two germline ends. CDR3 length equals 15 residues. J is TRBJ2-1 and V is TRBV27; D unresolved. Sequenced input: CD8+ T cells from PBMCs. The source is a human donor with multiple sclerosis. The CDR3 nucleotides read TGTGCCAGCAGTTCCCAGTTGGATTCTTACAATGAGCAGTTCTTC. Translated, it gives CASSSQLDSYNEQFF.